These T cell receptor beta chains were read from a single sample in a study of cytomegalovirus exposure and HLA in healthy donors. Sequencing was performed with immunoSEQ multiplex PCR; in TCRdb, only in-frame clones are kept and a portion is missing. The sample shows about 120,000 clones, over 50% of them seen only once. Source material: PBMCs. Receptor source: a woman aged 35 to 49 in good health and CMV-seropositive. CDR3s include the opening cysteine and the closing phenylalanine or tryptophan. D genes are given only for firm matches. Some rows mark clone size as missing; the rest say once, few, many or name a class of expanded clone.

j_gene	d_gene	v_gene	abundance	CDR3nt	CDR3aa
TRBJ2-2	TRBD1	TRBV7-9	NA	TGTGCCAGCAGCGTAGCCGGGACAGGGAACACCGGGGAGCTGTTTTTT	CASSVAGTGNTGELFF
TRBJ2-1	TRBD2	TRBV7-6	NA	TGTGCCAGCAGCTTAGTTCTAGCGGCTTACAATGAGCAGTTCTTC	CASSLVLAAYNEQFF
TRBJ2-3	NA	TRBV9	NA	TGTGCCAGCAGCCCCTCCCCCCATAGCGGATCCAGCACAGATACGCAGTATTTT	CASSPSPHSGSSTDTQYF
TRBJ1-1	TRBD1	TRBV9	NA	TGTGCCAGCAGCGCCCGCTGGGACAGGGACACTGAAGCTTTCTTT	CASSARWDRDTEAFF
TRBJ2-5	NA	TRBV7-2	NA	TGTGCCAGCAGCTTAATTAGCGAGACCCAGTACTTC	CASSLISETQYF
TRBJ2-1	NA	TRBV5-6	NA	TGTGCCAGCCAAAGGACAGACTACAATGAGCAGTTCTTC	CASQRTDYNEQFF
TRBJ1-1	NA	TRBV10-3	few	TGTGCCATCAGTGGCAGGGTGGCCTTCTCTGAAGCTTTCTTT	CAISGRVAFSEAFF
TRBJ2-1	NA	TRBV5-4	NA	TGTGCCAGCAGCCCCGGGGGAGAGTCCTACAATGAGCAGTTCTTC	CASSPGGESYNEQFF
TRBJ2-3	TRBD2	TRBV4-1	NA	TGCGCCAGCAGCCAAGATACGGCGGGAGAATGGACAGATACGCAGTATTTT	CASSQDTAGEWTDTQYF
TRBJ2-1	TRBD2	TRBV2	NA	TGTGCCAGCAAGGGGGGACTAGCGGGATTCTCCTACAATGAGCAGTTCTTC	CASKGGLAGFSYNEQFF
TRBJ2-7	TRBD1	TRBV7-9	few	TGTGCCAGCAGCCAACAGGGGTACGAGCAGTACTTC	CASSQQGYEQYF
TRBJ2-2	NA	TRBV18	NA	TGTGCCAGCTCACCAGCGGCAACGAACACCGGGGAGCTGTTTTTT	CASSPAATNTGELFF
TRBJ2-2	TRBD1	TRBV7-8	few	TGTGCCAGCAGGGGACAGTACACCGGGGAGCTGTTTTTT	CASRGQYTGELFF
TRBJ2-7	NA	TRBV13	NA	TGTGCCAGCAGCTTTGATGGGAGGGGGGCCGAAGGCGAGCAGTACTTC	CASSFDGRGAEGEQYF
TRBJ2-1	NA	TRBV11-2	NA	TGTGCCAGCACCTCACCGACCAAAATGGAGGACGGGCAGTTCTTC	CASTSPTKMEDGQFF
TRBJ1-1	TRBD1	TRBV7-7	NA	TGTGCTAGCAGCTTAGCGGAGGTTTGGACAGGGGGTGGCACTGAAGCTTTCTTT	CASSLAEVWTGGGTEAFF
TRBJ1-5	TRBD1	TRBV15	once	TGTGCCACCAGCACAGGGGGGCAGGGGCCAACCCCCCAGCATTTT	CATSTGGQGPTPQHF
TRBJ1-2	NA	TRBV6-1	NA	TGTGCCAGCAGGACAGTGTCCTATGGCTACACCTTC	CASRTVSYGYTF
TRBJ2-3	TRBD2	TRBV4-2	NA	TGTGCCAGCAGCCAAGATAAACTAGCGGGAGATTCCGCAGATACGCAGTATTTT	CASSQDKLAGDSADTQYF
TRBJ1-2	NA	TRBV7-9	few	TGTGCCAGCAGCCAAGTCCAGGGTAAAGGCTACACCTTC	CASSQVQGKGYTF
TRBJ2-7	NA	TRBV29-1	NA	TGCAGCGTTACGGGGACACTCTACGAGCAGTACTTC	CSVTGTLYEQYF
TRBJ2-1	TRBD2	TRBV29-1	few	TGCAGCGTTATGACTAGCGACCCAGGAACCTACAATGAGCAGTTCTTC	CSVMTSDPGTYNEQFF
TRBJ1-1	NA	TRBV12-2	few	TGTGCAAGTCTACGACACAACCACACTGAAGCTTTCTTT	CASLRHNHTEAFF
TRBJ2-5	TRBD1	TRBV19	NA	TGTGCCAGTAGTGTCCCGGGACAGGGGACGGAGACCCAGTACTTC	CASSVPGQGTETQYF
TRBJ2-5	TRBD2	TRBV7-8	few	TGTGCCAGCAGCCCTGCTAGCGGGTTACAAGAGACCCAGTACTTC	CASSPASGLQETQYF
TRBJ1-4	NA	TRBV5-1	NA	TGCGCCAGCAGCTTGGACAGGGAGTCCGAAAAACTGTTTTTT	CASSLDRESEKLFF
TRBJ2-7	NA	TRBV10-2	NA	TGCGCCAGCCGCGAGGATCACCCCAGTTACGAGCAGTACTTC	CASREDHPSYEQYF
TRBJ1-1	NA	TRBV19	NA	TGTGCCAGCATATACAGGGTCGGGGACACTGAAGCTTTCTTT	CASIYRVGDTEAFF
TRBJ1-1	TRBD1	TRBV6-1	NA	TGTGCCAGCAGAAACAGGGGGGGAGACACTGAAGCTTTCTTT	CASRNRGGDTEAFF
TRBJ1-2	NA	TRBV21-1	NA	TGTGCCAGCAGCAAGCCCAGGGTTAACTATGGCTACACCTTC	CASSKPRVNYGYTF
TRBJ2-1	TRBD1	TRBV7-8	NA	TGTGCCAGCAGCTCCACCCCAAGGACAGGGGTTGATGAGCAGTTCTTC	CASSSTPRTGVDEQFF
TRBJ2-1	TRBD2	TRBV5-1	NA	TGCGCCAGCAGCCCTGGACTAGGCGTGCAGTTCTTC	CASSPGLGVQFF
TRBJ2-3	TRBD2	TRBV9	NA	TGTGCCAGCAGCGTATGGCGCGGGGGGAGCACAGATACGCAGTATTTT	CASSVWRGGSTDTQYF
TRBJ1-5	NA	TRBV7-8	NA	TGTGCCAGCAGCTTATCCGGGGAATATAGCAATCAGCCCCAGCATTTT	CASSLSGEYSNQPQHF
TRBJ1-5	NA	TRBV29-1	NA	TGCAGCGTTTGGAGGACTCTAAATCAGCCCCAGCATTTT	CSVWRTLNQPQHF
TRBJ1-2	NA	TRBV6-5	few	TGTGCCAGCAGCCGCGACAGTACGAATGGCTACACCTTC	CASSRDSTNGYTF
TRBJ1-6	NA	TRBV18	NA	TGTGCCAGCTCCCCCGGGGGGTTTAATTCACCCCTCCACTTT	CASSPGGFNSPLHF
TRBJ2-1	TRBD2	TRBV25-1	NA	TGTGCCAGCAGTGGGACTAGCGGGAGTCATGAGCAGTTCTTC	CASSGTSGSHEQFF
TRBJ2-7	NA	TRBV27	NA	TGTGCCAGCACCCCTTCTTTTAGTAGCTCCTACGAGCAGTACTTC	CASTPSFSSSYEQYF
TRBJ2-5	NA	TRBV6-4	NA	TGTGCCAGCAGTGAGCAACGGACTGACGTGAAGGAGACCCAGTACTTC	CASSEQRTDVKETQYF
TRBJ2-4	TRBD1	TRBV19	NA	TGTGCCAGTAGCGACAGGGGTGGGGCCATTCAGTACTTC	CASSDRGGAIQYF